The clone carrying this T cell receptor beta chain appeared many times. Its specificity is not known. Template-switching 5'RACE yielded the TCR cDNA; a universal primer site and UMIs were added in the process. TCRdb ran MiXCR on the 5' RACE reads and lists one entry per CDR3 protein. The repertoire holds 250,000 or so distinct CDR3 sequences, with more than 3.5% as singletons. Germline V gene lookup returns CDR1 KGHSH and CDR2 LQKENI. The CDR3 has 15 residues. The V and J ends lost 1 base and 1 base respectively, with 7 bases between them. This sample is drawn from a study of T cells after yellow fever vaccination. Across the study: The SMART-Seq v4 Ultra Low Input method served to prepare the low-cell-number fractions. Overall study results and limits: Abundant bulk-population clonotypes could contaminate the FACS-sorted repertoires. Subsequent to the booster, the majority of primary-vaccination clones reappeared (around 96% CD4, approximately 90% CD8).

The rearrangement joins TRBV18 to TRBJ2-2; D call uncertain. The sample in question was PBMCs, obtained 15 days after the yellow fever booster vaccination. The source is a man younger than 30 who received the YFV17D yellow fever vaccine. The CDR3 spells CASSPLQRNTGELFF. CDR3 nucleotides: TGTGCCAGCTCACCACTCCAGCGGAACACCGGGGAGCTGTTTTTT.